These 5 T cell receptor beta chains originate from one sample sequenced in a study of human T cells and chemical hapten exposure. Sample time point: patch test 3, about 24 weeks after DPC sensitization. Treatment given: therapeutic diphenylcyclopropenone sensitization with weekly scalp DPC. In TCRdb, the RACE reads were re-called with MiXCR into one record per CDR3 protein. The sample lists 180,000 or so distinct CDR3 sequences; approximately 26% were seen once. This material consisted of whole blood, taken in connection with sensitization to the hapten diphenylcyclopropenone (DPC). The receptors were gathered from a middle-aged woman with alopecia areata. Some clones in this sample may be carry-over from other donors' samples.

This clonotype was observed a few times. The gene calls are TRBV7-9 and TRBJ2-2, with D maybe TRBD1 (6 bases). The CDR3 has 15 amino acids. The V gene lost 3 bases and the J gene lost 1 base, with 9 bases spanning the gap. CDR1 is SEHNR and CDR2 is FQNEAQ in the germline V gene (reference sequence). CDR3 bases: TGTGCCAGCAGCTTTCTGACAGGGAACACCGGGGAGCTGTTTTTT. Protein sequence: CASSFLTGNTGELFF.

The chain links TRBV27 to TRBJ2-1; 11 bases agree with TRBD2. This CDR3 has 13 amino acids. V lost 5 bases, J lost 8 bases, and 2 bases stayed unmatched. Germline V lookup: CDR1 MNHEY, CDR2 SMNVEV (reference sequence). The CDR3: CASSATSGDEQFF. The CDR3 bases are TGTGCCAGCAGTGCGACTAGCGGGGATGAGCAGTTCTTC.

V usage is TRBV20-1 and J usage is TRBJ2-1; TRBD2 matches 7 bases. The germline V gene has CDR1 DFQATT and CDR2 SNEGSKA (reference sequence). The CDR3 spans 17 residues. J was trimmed by 6 bases and V by 0 bases; bases with no gene match: 14. CDR3 DNA: TGCAGTGCTAGAGATTGGGGGAGGGCAAGACTTAGCAATGAGCAGTTCTTC. It specifies CSARDWGRARLSNEQFF.

This clonotype was detected only a few times. The chain employs TRBV20-1 and TRBJ2-1; 10 nucleotides match TRBD2. Trimming took 0 bases from V and 11 from J; bases not matched to a gene: 7. Germline lookup yields CDR1 DFQATT and CDR2 SNEGSKA (reference sequence). The CDR3 is 14 residues long. The CDR3: CSARDLPSGRKQFF. The CDR3 DNA sequence: TGCAGTGCTAGAGATCTCCCTAGCGGGAGAAAGCAGTTCTTC.

This clonotype occurred a few times. In DNA, the CDR3 is TGTGCCACCAGTGATCCTGGACTAGCGGGAGCGGGGCAGTTCTTC. Translation gives CATSDPGLAGAGQFF. The chain is built from TRBV24-1 and TRBJ2-1; 13 positions match TRBD2. CDR3 length: 15 amino acids. Germline lookup yields CDR1 KGHDR and CDR2 SFDVKD. Trimming removed 3 bases from V and 12 bases from J; junction bases left unmatched: 7.